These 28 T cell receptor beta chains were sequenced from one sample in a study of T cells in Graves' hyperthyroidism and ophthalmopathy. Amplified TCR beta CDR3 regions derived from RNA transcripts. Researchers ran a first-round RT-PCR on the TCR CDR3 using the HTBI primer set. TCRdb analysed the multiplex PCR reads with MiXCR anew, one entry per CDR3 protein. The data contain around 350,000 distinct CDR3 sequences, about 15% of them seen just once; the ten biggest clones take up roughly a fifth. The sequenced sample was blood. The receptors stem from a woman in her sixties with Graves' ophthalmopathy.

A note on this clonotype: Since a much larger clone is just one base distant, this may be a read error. DNA of the CDR3: TGTGCCAGCAGCAGAGGGACTAGCGGGAGGTCGACAGAGACCCAGTACTTC. Translating it yields CASSRGTSGRSTETQYF. The chain links TRBV7-3 to TRBJ2-5; 15 nucleotides align to TRBD2. V dropped 5 bases and J dropped 4; count of bases not matched to a gene: 8. Germline values: CDR1 SGHTA, CDR2 FQGTGA. The CDR3 length is 17 residues. The full variable domain, with the rest looked up from reference TRBV7-3 and TRBJ2-5, is GAGVSQTPSNKVTEKGKYVELRCDPISGHTALYWYRQSLGQGPEFLIYFQGTGAADDSGLPNDRFFAVRPEGSVSTLKIQRTERGDSAVYLCASSRGTSGRSTETQYFGPGTRLLVL.

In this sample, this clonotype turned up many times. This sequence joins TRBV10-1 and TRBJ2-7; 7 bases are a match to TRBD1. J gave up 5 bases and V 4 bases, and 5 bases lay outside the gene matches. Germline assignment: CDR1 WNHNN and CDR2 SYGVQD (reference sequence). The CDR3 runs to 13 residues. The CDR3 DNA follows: TGCGCCAGCAGTGGACAGGGAAGTGACGAGCAGTACTTC. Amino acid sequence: CASSGQGSDEQYF.

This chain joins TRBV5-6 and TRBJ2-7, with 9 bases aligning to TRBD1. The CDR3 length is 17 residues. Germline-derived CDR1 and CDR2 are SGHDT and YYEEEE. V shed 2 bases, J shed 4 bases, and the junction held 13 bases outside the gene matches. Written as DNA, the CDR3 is TGTGCCAGCAGCTTTACTCCCGGGACAGGGCGGCTTTACGAGCAGTACTTC. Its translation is CASSFTPGTGRLYEQYF. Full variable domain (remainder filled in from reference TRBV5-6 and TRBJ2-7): DAGVTQSPTHLIKTRGQQVTLRCSPKSGHDTVSWYQQALGQGPQFIFQYYEEEERQRGNFPDRFSGHQFPNYSSELNVNALLLGDSALYLCASSFTPGTGRLYEQYFGPGTRLTVT.

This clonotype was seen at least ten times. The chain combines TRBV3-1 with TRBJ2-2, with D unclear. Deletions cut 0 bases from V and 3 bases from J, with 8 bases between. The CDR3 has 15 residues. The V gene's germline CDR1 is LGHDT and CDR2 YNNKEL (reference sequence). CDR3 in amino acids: CASSQDAADTGELFF. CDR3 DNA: TGTGCCAGCAGCCAAGACGCGGCGGACACCGGGGAGCTGTTTTTT.

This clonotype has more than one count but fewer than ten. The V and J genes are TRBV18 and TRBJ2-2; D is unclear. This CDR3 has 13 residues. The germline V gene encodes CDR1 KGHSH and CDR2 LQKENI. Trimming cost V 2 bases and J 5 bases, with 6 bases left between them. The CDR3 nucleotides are TGTGCCAGCTCACCAGGATGGACCGGGGAGCTGTTTTTT. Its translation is CASSPGWTGELFF.

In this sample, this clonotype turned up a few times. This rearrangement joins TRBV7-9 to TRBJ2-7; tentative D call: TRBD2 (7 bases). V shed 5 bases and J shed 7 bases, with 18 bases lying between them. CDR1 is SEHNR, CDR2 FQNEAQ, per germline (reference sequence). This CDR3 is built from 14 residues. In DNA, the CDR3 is TGTGCCAGCAGCGGGGGGGCCCCCCCACAAGAGCAGTACTTC. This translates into CASSGGAPPQEQYF.

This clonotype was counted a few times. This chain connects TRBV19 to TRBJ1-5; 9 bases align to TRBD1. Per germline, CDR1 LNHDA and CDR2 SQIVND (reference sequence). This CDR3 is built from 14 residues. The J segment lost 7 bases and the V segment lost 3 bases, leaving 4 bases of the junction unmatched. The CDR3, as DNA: TGTGCCAGTAGTATGGGACAGGGCGGCCAGCCCCAGCATTTT. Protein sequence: CASSMGQGGQPQHF.

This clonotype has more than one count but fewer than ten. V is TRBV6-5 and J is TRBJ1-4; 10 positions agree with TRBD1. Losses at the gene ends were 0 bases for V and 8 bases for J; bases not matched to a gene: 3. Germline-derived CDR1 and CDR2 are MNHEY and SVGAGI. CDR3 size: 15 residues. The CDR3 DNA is TGTGCCAGCAGTTACTCAGGGACAGGGGCCGAAAAACTGTTTTTT. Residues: CASSYSGTGAEKLFF.

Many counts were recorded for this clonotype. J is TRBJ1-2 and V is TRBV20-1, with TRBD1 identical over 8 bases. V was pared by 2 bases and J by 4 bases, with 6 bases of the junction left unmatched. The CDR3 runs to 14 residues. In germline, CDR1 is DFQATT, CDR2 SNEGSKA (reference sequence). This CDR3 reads CSARKTGEGYGYTF. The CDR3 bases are TGCAGTGCTAGAAAGACAGGGGAGGGCTATGGCTACACCTTC.

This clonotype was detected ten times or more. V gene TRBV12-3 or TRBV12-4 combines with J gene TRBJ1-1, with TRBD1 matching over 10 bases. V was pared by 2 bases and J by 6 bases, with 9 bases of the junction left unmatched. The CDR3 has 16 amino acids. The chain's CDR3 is CASSLRQGAGVPEAFF. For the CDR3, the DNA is TGTGCCAGCAGTTTAAGACAGGGGGCGGGAGTTCCTGAAGCTTTCTTT.

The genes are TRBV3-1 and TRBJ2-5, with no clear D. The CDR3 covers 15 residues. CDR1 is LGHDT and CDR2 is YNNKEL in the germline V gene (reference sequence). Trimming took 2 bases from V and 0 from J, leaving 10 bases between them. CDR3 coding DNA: TGTGCCAGCAGCCAACGAAAACAGTACCAAGAGACCCAGTACTTC. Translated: CASSQRKQYQETQYF.

CDR3: CASSLTGEAKNIQYF. The CDR3 coding sequence is TGTGCCAGCAGCTTGACAGGGGAGGCCAAAAACATTCAGTACTTC. The chain employs TRBV5-8 and TRBJ2-4, with 7 bases identical to TRBD1. This CDR3 spans 15 amino acids. The ends lost 1 base at V and 1 base at J; junction bases unmatched: 2. Germline values: CDR1 SGHTS, CDR2 YDEGEE.

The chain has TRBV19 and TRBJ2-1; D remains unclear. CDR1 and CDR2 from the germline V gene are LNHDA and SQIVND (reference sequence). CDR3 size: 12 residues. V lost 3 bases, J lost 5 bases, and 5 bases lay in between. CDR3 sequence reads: CASSMANNEQFF. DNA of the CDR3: TGTGCCAGTAGTATGGCCAACAATGAGCAGTTCTTC.

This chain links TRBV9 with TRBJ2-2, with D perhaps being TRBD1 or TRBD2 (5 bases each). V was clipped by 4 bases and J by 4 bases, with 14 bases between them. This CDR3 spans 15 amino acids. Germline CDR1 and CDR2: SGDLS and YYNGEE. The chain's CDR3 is CASSSTGTRTGELFF. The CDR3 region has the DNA TGTGCCAGCAGCTCAACCGGGACCCGCACCGGGGAGCTGTTTTTT.

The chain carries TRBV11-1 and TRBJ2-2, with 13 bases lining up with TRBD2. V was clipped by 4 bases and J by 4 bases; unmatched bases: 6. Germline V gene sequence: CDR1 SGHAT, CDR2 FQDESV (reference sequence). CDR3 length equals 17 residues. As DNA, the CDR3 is TGTGCCAGCAGCTCCCGACTAGCGGGAGGAACCACCGGGGAGCTGTTTTTT. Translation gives CASSSRLAGGTTGELFF.

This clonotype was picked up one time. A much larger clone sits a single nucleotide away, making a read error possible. CDR3 bases: TGTGCCAGCAGTGAGTCGCAGCGGACGGAGACCCAGTACTTC. The encoded protein is CASSESQRTETQYF. The rearrangement links TRBV2 to TRBJ2-5, with D perhaps TRBD2 (5 bases). The CDR3 length is 14 residues. The germline CDR1 and CDR2 sequences are SNHLY and FYNNEI. V was shortened by 3 bases and J by 5 bases, with 13 bases between the two germline ends.

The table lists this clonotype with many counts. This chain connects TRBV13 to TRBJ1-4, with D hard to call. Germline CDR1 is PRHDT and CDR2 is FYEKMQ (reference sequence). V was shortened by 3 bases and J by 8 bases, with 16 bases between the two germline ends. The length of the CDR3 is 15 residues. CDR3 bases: TGTGCCAGCAGCTTTAAGGTCACAGCTGGCGAAAAACTGTTTTTT. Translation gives CASSFKVTAGEKLFF.

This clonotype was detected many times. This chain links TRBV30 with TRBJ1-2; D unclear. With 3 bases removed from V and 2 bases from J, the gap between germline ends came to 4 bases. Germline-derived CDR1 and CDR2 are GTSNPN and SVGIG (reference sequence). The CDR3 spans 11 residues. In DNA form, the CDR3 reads TGTGCCTGGAGGAGGAACTATGGCTACACCTTC. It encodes CAWRRNYGYTF.

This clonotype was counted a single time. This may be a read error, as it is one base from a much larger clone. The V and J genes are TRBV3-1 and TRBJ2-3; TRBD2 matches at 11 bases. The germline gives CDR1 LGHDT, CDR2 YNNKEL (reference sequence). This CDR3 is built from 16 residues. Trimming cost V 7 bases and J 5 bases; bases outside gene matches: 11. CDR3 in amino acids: CASNPLIAGGQDTQYF. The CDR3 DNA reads TGTGCCAGCAACCCCCTAATAGCGGGAGGGCAAGATACGCAGTATTTT.

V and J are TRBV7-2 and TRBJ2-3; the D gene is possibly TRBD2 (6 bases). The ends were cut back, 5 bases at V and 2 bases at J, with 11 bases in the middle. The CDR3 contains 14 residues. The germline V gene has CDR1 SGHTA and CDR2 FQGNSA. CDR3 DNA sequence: TGTGCCAGCAGCCATCGGGACTCCACAGATACGCAGTATTTT. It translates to CASSHRDSTDTQYF.

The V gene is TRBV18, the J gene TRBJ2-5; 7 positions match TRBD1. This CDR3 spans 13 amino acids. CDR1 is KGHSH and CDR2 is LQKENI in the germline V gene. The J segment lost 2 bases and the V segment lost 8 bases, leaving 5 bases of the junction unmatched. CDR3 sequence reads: CASPPGQQETQYF. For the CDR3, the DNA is TGTGCCAGCCCCCCGGGACAGCAAGAGACCCAGTACTTC.

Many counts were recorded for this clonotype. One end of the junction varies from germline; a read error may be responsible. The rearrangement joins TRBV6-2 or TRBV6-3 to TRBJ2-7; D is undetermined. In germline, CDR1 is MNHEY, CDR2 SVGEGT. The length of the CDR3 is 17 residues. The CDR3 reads CASTQEWRRTVPYGQYF. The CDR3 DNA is TGTGCCAGCACCCAAGAGTGGAGACGCACAGTACCCTACGGGCAGTACTTC.

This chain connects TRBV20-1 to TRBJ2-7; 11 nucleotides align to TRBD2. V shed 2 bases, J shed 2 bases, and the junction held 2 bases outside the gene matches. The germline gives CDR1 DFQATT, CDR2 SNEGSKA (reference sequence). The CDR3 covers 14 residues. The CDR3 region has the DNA TGCAGTGCTAGACCTAGCGGGAGGACCTACGAGCAGTACTTC. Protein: CSARPSGRTYEQYF.

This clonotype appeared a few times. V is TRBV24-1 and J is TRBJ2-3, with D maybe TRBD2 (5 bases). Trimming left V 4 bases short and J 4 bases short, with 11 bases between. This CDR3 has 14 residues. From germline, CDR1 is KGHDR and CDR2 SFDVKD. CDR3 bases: TGTGCCACCAGTGACCCGAGGGTGGCAGATACGCAGTATTTT. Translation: CATSDPRVADTQYF.

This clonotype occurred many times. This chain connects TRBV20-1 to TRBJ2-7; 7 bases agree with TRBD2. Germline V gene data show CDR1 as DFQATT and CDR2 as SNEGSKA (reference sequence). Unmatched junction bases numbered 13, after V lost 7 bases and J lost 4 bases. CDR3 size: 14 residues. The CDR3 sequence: CSVIPGGSRYEQYF. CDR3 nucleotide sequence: TGCAGTGTCATTCCCGGGGGGAGCCGATACGAGCAGTACTTC.

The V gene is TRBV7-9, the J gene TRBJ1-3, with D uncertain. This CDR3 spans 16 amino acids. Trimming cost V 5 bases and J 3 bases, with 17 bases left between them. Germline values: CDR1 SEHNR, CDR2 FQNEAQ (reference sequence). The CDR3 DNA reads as TGTGCCAGCAGCCTGGTTTTAAGTTCTGGTGGAAACACCATATATTTT. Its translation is CASSLVLSSGGNTIYF.

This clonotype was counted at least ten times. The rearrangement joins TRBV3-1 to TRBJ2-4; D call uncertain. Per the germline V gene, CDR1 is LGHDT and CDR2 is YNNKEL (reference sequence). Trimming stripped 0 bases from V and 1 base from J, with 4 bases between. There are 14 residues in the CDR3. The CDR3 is CASSQEGAKNIQYF. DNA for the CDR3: TGTGCCAGCAGCCAAGAGGGTGCCAAAAACATTCAGTACTTC.

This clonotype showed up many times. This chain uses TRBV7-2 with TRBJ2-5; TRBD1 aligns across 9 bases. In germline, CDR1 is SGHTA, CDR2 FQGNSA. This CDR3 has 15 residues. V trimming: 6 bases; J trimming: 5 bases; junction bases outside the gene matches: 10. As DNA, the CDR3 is TGTGCCAGCAGTTCTCGACAGGGGGGGTCCGAGACCCAGTACTTC. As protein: CASSSRQGGSETQYF.